This T cell receptor (beta chain) was obtained from a study of T cells in Graves' hyperthyroidism and ophthalmopathy. The CDR3 regions of TCR beta were amplified from RNA transcripts. Carried out on the TCR CDR3, a first-round RT-PCR used the HTBI primer set. MiXCR, run by TCRdb on the multiplex PCR reads, gives a single entry per CDR3 protein. The table records about 520,000 distinct CDR3 sequences, around a quarter of them present only once. This clonotype was observed once. Its antigen is unknown. Findings and caveats of the study: Blood also showed most of the thyroid clonotypes that were expanded above 0.001. Through a model of 13 V-J features, ophthalmopathy was separated from stable hyperthyroidism. Progression to ophthalmopathy was predicted a median of about 6.6 months early.

CDR1 MNHEY and CDR2 SVGAGI come from the germline V gene. The CDR3 spans 15 residues. Trimming removed 0 bases at V and 1 base at J, with 7 bases between. Using more than 8 ml of fresh peripheral blood, PBMCs were prepared. The sequencing input was blood. The clonotype comes from a woman in her 30s with Graves' ophthalmopathy. The V and J genes are TRBV6-5 and TRBJ2-4; D unclear. Written as DNA, the CDR3 is TGTGCCAGCAGTTACTCCGTGGGGGCCAAAAACATTCAGTACTTC. Residues: CASSYSVGAKNIQYF.